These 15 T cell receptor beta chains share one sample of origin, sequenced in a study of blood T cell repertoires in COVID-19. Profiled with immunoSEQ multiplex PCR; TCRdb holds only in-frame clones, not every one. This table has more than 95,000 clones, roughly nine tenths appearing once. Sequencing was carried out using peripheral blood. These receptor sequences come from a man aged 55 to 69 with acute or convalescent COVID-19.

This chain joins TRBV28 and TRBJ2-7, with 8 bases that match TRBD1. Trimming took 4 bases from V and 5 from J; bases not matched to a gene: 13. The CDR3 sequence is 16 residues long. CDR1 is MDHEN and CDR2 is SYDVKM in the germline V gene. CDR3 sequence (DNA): TGTGCCAGCAGTTCCCCCTTGACAGGGGAAAACAACGAGCAGTACTTC. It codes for CASSSPLTGENNEQYF.

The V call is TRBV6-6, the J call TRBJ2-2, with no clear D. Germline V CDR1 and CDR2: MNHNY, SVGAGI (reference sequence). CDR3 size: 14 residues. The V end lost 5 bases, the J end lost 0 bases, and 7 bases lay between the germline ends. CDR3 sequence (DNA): TGTGCCAGCAGTCCCCCGGCGAACACCGGGGAGCTGTTTTTT. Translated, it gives CASSPPANTGELFF.

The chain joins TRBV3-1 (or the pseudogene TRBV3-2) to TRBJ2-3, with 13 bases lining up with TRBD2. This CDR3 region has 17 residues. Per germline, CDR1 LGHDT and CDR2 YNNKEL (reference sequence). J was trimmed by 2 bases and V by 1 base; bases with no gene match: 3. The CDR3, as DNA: TGTGCCAGCAGCCAAGTACTAGCGGGGGGGTTCACAGATACGCAGTATTTT. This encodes CASSQVLAGGFTDTQYF.

The CDR3 sequence is CASSEEVGFSSPLHF. DNA of the CDR3: TGTGCCAGCAGTGAAGAAGTGGGCTTTTCTTCACCCCTCCACTTT. The chain couples TRBV2 to TRBJ1-6; D uncertain. Germline V gene sequence: CDR1 SNHLY, CDR2 FYNNEI. This CDR3 is 15 amino acids long. Trimming cost V 1 base and J 9 bases, with 13 bases left between them.

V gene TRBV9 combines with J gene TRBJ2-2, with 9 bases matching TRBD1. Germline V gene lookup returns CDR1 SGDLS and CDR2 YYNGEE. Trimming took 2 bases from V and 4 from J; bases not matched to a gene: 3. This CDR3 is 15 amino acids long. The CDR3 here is CASSVGTGPTGELFF. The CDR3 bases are TGTGCCAGCAGCGTTGGGACAGGGCCCACCGGGGAGCTGTTTTTT.

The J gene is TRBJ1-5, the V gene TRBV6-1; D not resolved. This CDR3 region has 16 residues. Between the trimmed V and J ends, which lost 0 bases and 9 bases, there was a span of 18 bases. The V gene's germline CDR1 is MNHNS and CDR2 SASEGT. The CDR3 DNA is TGTGCCAGCAGTGAAGCACTAGGTCCTTTGGGGAGGCCCCAGCATTTT. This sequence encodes CASSEALGPLGRPQHF.

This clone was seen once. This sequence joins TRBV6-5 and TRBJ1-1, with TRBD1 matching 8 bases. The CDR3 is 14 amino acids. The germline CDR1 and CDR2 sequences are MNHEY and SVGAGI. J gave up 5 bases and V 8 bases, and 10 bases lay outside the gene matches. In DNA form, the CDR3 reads TGTGCCAGCGGGGCCACAGGGGGGAGGACTGAAGCTTTCTTT. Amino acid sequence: CASGATGGRTEAFF.

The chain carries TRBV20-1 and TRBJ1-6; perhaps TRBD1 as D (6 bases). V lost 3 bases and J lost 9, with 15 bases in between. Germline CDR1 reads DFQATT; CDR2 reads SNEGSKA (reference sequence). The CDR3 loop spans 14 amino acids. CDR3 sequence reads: CSASSQGGGSPLHF. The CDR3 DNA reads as TGCAGTGCTAGTTCACAGGGTGGTGGTTCACCCCTCCACTTT.

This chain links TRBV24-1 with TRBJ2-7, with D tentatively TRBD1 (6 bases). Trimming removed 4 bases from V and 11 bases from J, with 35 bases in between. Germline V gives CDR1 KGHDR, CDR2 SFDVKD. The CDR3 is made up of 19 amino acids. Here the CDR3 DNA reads TGTGCCACCAGTGAGCCTCCTGGACAGAAACGATTTGGGGCAAGACTGGAGTACTTC. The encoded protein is CATSEPPGQKRFGARLEYF.

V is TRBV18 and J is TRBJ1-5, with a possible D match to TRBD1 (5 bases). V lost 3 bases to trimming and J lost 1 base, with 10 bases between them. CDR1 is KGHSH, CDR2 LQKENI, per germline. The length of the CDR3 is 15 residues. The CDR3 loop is CASSPSRVSNQPQHF. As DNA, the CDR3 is TGTGCCAGCTCACCTAGCAGGGTGAGCAATCAGCCCCAGCATTTT.

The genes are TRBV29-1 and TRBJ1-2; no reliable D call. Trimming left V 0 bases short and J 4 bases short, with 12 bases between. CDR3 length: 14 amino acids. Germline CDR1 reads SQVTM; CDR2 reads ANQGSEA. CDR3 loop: CSVEDTGFGYGYTF. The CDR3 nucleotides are TGCAGCGTTGAAGATACGGGGTTCGGCTATGGCTACACCTTC.

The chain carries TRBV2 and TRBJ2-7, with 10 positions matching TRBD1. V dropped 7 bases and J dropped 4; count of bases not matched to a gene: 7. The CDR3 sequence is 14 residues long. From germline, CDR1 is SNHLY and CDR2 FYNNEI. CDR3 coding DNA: TGTGCCAGCAATAAGGGACAGGGGAAATACGAGCAGTACTTC. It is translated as CASNKGQGKYEQYF.

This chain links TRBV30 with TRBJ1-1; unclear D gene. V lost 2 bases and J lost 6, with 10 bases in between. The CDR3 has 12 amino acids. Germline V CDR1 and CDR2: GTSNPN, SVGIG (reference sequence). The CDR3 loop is CAWSKLSAEAFF. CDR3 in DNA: TGTGCCTGGAGTAAACTTTCGGCTGAAGCTTTCTTT. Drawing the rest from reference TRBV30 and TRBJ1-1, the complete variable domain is SQTIHQWPATLVQPVGSPLSLECTVEGTSNPNLYWYRQAAGRGLQLLFYSVGIGQISSEVPQNLSASRPQDRQFILSSKKLLLSDSGFYLCAWSKLSAEAFFGQGTRLTVV.

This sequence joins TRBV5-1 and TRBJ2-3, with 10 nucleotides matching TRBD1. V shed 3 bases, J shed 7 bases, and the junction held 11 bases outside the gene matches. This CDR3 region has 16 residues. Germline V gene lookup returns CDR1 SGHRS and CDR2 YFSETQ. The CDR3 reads CASSSASGTGVNTQYF. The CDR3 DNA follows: TGCGCCAGCAGCTCAGCATCCGGGACAGGGGTAAATACGCAGTATTTT.

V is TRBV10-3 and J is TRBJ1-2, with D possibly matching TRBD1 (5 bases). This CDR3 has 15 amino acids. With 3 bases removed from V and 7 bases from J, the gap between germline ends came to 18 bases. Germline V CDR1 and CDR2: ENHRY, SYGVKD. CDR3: CAISDSGGESVGYTF. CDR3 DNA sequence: TGTGCCATCAGTGACTCGGGAGGGGAAAGCGTTGGCTACACCTTC.